One TCR beta chain is described in this entry. These data come from a study of blood T cell repertoires in COVID-19. Study information: Sample material is recorded as cDNA or gDNA derived from T cells, B-cell-depleted T cells, or PBMCs.

Sequencing used immunoSEQ multiplex PCR; TCRdb keeps in-frame clones, though not all of them. Among about 100,000 clones listed, 89% were seen once. Germline loops: CDR1 MDHEN, CDR2 SYDVKM. The CDR3 is 13 amino acids. With 6 bases removed from V and 11 bases from J, the gap between germline ends came to 19 bases. Sequencing was carried out using peripheral blood. The rearrangement links TRBV28 to TRBJ1-1; TRBD1 is a possible D gene (6 bases). This clonotype was sampled from a man aged 35 to 55 with active or convalescent COVID-19. This CDR3 is CASRVGGTQGAFF. CDR3 nucleotide sequence: TGTGCCAGCAGGGTAGGGGGTACCCAAGGGGCTTTCTTT.